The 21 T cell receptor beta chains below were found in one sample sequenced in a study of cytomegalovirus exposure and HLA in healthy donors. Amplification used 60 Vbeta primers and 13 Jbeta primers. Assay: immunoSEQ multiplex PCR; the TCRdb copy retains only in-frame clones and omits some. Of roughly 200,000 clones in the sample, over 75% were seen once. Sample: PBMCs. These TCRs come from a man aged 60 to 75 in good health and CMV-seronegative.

The CDR3: CASSSLAGGRAYNEQFF. The CDR3 region has the DNA TGTGCCAGCAGCTCCCTAGCGGGAGGGAGAGCTTACAATGAGCAGTTCTTC. The chain links TRBV7-3 to TRBJ2-1, with 12 bases fitting TRBD2. Trimming removed 4 bases from V and 4 bases from J; junction bases left unmatched: 8. Germline V lookup: CDR1 SGHTA, CDR2 FQGTGA. This CDR3 comprises 17 residues.

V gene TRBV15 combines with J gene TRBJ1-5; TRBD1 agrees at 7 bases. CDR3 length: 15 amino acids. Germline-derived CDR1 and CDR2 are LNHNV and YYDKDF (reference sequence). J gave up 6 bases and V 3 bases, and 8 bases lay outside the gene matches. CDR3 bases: TGTGCCACCAGCAGCCAGTCGGGACAGAGTCAGCCCCAGCATTTT. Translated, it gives CATSSQSGQSQPQHF.

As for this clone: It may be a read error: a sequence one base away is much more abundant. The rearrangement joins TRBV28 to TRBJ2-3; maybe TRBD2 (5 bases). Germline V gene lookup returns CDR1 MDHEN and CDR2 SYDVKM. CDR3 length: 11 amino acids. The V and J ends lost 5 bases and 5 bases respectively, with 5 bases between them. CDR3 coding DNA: TGTGCCAGCAGTCGGGGAGATACGCAGTATTTT. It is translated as CASSRGDTQYF.

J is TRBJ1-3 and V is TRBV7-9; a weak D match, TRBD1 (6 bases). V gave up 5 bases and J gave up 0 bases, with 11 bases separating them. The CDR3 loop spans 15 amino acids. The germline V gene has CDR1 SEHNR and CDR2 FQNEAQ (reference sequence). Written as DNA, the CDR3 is TGTGCCAGCAGCAAACAGGGTCACTCTGGAAACACCATATATTTT. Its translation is CASSKQGHSGNTIYF.

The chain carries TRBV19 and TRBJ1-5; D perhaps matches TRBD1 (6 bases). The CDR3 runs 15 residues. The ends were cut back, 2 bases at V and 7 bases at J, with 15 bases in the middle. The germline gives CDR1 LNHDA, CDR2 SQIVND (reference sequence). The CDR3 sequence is CASSILQGFGQPQHF. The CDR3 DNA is TGTGCCAGTAGTATACTACAGGGTTTTGGACAGCCCCAGCATTTT. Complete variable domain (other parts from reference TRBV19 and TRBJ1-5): DGGITQSPKYLFRKEGQNVTLSCEQNLNHDAMYWYRQDPGQGLRLIYYSQIVNDFQKGDIAEGYSVSREKKESFPLTVTSAQKNPTAFYLCASSILQGFGQPQHFGDGTRLSIL.

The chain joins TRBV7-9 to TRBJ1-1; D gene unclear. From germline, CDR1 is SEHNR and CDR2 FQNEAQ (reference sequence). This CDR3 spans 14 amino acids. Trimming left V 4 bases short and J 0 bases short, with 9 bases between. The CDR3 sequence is CASSSREMNTEAFF. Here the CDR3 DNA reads TGTGCCAGCAGCTCTCGAGAAATGAACACTGAAGCTTTCTTT.

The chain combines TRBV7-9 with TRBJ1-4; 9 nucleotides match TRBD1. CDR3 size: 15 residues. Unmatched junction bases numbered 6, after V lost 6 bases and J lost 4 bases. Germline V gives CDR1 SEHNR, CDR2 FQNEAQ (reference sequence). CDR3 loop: CASSYGTGLNEKLFF. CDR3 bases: TGTGCCAGCAGTTACGGGACAGGGCTTAATGAAAAACTGTTTTTT.

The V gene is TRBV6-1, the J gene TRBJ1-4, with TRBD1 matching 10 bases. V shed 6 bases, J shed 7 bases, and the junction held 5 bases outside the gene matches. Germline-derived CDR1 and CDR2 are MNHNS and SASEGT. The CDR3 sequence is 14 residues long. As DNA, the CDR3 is TGTGCCAGCAGACGGACAGGGGGAGCTGAAAAACTGTTTTTT. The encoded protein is CASRRTGGAEKLFF.

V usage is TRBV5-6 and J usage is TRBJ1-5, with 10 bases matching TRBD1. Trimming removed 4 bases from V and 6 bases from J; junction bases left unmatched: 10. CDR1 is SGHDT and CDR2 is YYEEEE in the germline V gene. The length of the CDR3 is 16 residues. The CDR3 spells CASSPRQGAGSQPQHF. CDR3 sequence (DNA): TGTGCCAGCAGCCCTCGACAGGGGGCGGGTAGTCAGCCCCAGCATTTT.

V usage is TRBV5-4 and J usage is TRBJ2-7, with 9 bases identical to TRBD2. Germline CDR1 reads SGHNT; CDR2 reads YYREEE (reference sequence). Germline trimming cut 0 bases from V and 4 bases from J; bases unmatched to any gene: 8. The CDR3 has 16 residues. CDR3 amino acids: CASSLGGASGAYEQYF. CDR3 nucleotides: TGTGCCAGCAGCTTGGGGGGGGCTAGCGGGGCATACGAGCAGTACTTC.

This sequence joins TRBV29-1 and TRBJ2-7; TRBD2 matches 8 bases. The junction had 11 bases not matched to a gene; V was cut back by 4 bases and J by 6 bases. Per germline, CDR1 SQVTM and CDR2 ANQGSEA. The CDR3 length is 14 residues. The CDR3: CSVASGLGILEQYF. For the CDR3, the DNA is TGCAGCGTTGCTTCGGGACTAGGGATTCTCGAGCAGTACTTC.

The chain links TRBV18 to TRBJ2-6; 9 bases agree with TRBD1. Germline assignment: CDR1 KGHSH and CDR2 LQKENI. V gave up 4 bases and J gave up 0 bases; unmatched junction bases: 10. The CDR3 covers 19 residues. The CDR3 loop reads CASSLYRQGDSSGANVLTF. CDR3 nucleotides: TGTGCCAGCTCACTCTACAGACAGGGGGATTCCTCTGGGGCCAACGTCCTGACTTTC.

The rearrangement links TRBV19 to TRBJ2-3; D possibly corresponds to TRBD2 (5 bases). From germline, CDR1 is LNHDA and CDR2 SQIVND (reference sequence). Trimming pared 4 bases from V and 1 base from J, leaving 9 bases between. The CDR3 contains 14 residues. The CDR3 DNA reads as TGTGCCAGTAGTACCATCGGGGGCACAGATACGCAGTATTTT. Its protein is CASSTIGGTDTQYF.

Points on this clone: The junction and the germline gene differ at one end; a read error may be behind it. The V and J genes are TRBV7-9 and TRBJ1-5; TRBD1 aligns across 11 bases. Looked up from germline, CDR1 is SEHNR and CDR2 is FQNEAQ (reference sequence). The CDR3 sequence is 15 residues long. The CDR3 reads CASSPGGQGDQPQNF. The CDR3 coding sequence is TGTGCCAGCAGCCCGGGGGGACAGGGGGATCAGCCCCAGAATTTT.

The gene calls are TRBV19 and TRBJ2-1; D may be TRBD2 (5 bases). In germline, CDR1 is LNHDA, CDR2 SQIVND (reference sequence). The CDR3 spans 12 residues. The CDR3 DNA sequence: TGTGCAAGCTTAGCGCGCCGGGATGAGCAGTTCTTC. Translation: CASLARRDEQFF.

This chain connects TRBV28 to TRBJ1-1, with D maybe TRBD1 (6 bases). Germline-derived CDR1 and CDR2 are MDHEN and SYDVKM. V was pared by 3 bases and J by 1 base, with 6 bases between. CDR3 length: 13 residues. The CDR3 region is CASSLGQNTEAFF. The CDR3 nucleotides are TGTGCCAGCAGTTTGGGACAGAACACTGAAGCTTTCTTT.

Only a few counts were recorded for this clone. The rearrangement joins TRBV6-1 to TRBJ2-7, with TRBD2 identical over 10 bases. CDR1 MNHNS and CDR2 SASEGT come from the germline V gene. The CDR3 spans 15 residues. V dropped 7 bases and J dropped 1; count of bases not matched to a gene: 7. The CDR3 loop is CASKGLADHSYEQYF. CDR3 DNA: TGTGCCAGCAAAGGACTAGCGGATCATTCCTACGAGCAGTACTTC.

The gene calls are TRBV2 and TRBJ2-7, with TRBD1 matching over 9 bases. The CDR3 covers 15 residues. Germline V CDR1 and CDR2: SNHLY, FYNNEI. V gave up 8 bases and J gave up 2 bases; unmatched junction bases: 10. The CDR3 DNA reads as TGTGCCAGCTCCCTCGGACAGGGGTATACCTACGAGCAGTACTTC. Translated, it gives CASSLGQGYTYEQYF.

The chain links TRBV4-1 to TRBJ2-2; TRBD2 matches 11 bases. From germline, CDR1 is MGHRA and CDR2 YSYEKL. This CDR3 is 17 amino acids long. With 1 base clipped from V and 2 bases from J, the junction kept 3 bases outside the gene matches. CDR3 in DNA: TGCGCCAGCAGCCAAGGCCTAGCGGGGGGTAACACCGGGGAGCTGTTTTTT. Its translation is CASSQGLAGGNTGELFF.

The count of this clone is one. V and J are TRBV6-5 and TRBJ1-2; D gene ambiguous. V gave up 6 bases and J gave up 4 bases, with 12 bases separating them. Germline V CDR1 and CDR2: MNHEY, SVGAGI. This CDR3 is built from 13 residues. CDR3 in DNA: TGTGCCAGCAGCCACCCTGGGCGCTATGGCTACACCTTC. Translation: CASSHPGRYGYTF.

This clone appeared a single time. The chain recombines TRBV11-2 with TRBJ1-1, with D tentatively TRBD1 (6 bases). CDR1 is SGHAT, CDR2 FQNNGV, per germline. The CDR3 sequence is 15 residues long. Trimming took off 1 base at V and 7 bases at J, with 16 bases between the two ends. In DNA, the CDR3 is TGTGCCAGCAGCTTAGCGACGACAGGCGCCTATGAAGCTTTCTTT. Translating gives CASSLATTGAYEAFF.